This T cell receptor beta chain was sequenced during a study of cytomegalovirus exposure and HLA in healthy donors. Study results and caveats: The study listed roughly 160 cytomegalovirus-associated TCR beta chains.

Note on this clone: Its matching antigen is unknown.

Measured with immunoSEQ multiplex PCR; TCRdb has only the in-frame clones, and not every one. In the table there are fewer than 120,000 clones, roughly 90% of which are singletons. The donors were members of the validation cohort, which comprised about 130 subjects and was separate from the first cohort of 666 subjects. The ends were cut back, 5 bases at V and 4 bases at J, with 6 bases in the middle. Germline CDR1 and CDR2: SEHNR and FQNEAQ (reference sequence). This CDR3 contains 12 residues. Sequencing was performed on PBMCs. The chain is built from TRBV7-9 and TRBJ1-5; D gene unclear. The sequence came from a woman aged 18-29 years in good health and CMV-seronegative. CDR3 residues: CASSLLNQPQHF. The CDR3 nucleotides are TGTGCCAGCAGCCTCTTAAATCAGCCCCAGCATTTT. Filled out from reference TRBV7-9 and TRBJ1-5, the complete variable domain reads DTGVSQNPRHKITKRGQNVTFRCDPISEHNRLYWYRQTLGQGPEFLTYFQNEAQLEKSRLLSDRFSAERPKGSFSTLEIQRTEQGDSAMYLCASSLLNQPQHFGDGTRLSIL.